The rows below give T cell receptor beta chains drawn from one sample of a study of graft-versus-host responses after intestinal transplantation. These receptors have no identified antigens. Assay: immunoSEQ multiplex PCR; the TCRdb copy retains only in-frame clones and omits some. This table has roughly 96,000 clones, 91% appearing once. Here the sequenced sample was unstimulated CD8+ T cells sorted from spleen or lymph node cells, taken before intestinal transplant. The receptors shown here come from a human donor who received an intestinal transplant. The CDR3 runs from the conserved cysteine through the conserved F or W. A D gene is named only where the DNA matches it firmly. For some rows the clone size is stated as once, few or many, or as a class when expanded; others skip it.

clone size: .; V gene: TRBV5-1; D gene: .; J gene: TRBJ2-7; CDR3 protein: CASSLGHDRTYEQYF; CDR3 DNA: TGCGCCAGCAGCTTGGGACATGACAGGACCTACGAGCAGTACTTC
clone size: .; V gene: TRBV6-1; D gene: .; J gene: TRBJ1-1; CDR3 protein: CASSEGFGGQALEAFF; CDR3 DNA: TGTGCCAGCAGTGAGGGGTTCGGGGGGCAGGCCCTTGAAGCTTTCTTT
clone size: .; V gene: TRBV5-1; D gene: .; J gene: TRBJ2-1; CDR3 protein: CASSPDWSSYNEQFF; CDR3 DNA: TGCGCCAGCAGCCCGGACTGGAGCTCCTACAATGAGCAGTTCTTC
clone size: .; V gene: TRBV7-9; D gene: .; J gene: TRBJ2-5; CDR3 protein: CASSWGLSVETQYF; CDR3 DNA: TGTGCCAGCAGTTGGGGACTGTCAGTAGAGACCCAGTACTTC
clone size: .; V gene: TRBV19; D gene: .; J gene: TRBJ2-3; CDR3 protein: CASSVRAGAGDTQYF; CDR3 DNA: TGTGCCAGTAGTGTCAGGGCGGGGGCAGGAGATACGCAGTATTTT
clone size: once; V gene: TRBV5-6; D gene: TRBD2; J gene: TRBJ2-3; CDR3 protein: CASSFSGGASDTQYF; CDR3 DNA: TGTGCCAGCAGCTTTAGCGGGGGGGCGTCAGATACGCAGTATTTT
clone size: .; V gene: TRBV7-9; D gene: .; J gene: TRBJ2-7; CDR3 protein: CASSLASGGDRYEQYF; CDR3 DNA: TGTGCCAGCAGCTTAGCGTCTGGCGGGGATCGTTACGAGCAGTACTTC
clone size: .; V gene: TRBV15; D gene: .; J gene: TRBJ1-3; CDR3 protein: CATSRAGEAGEPGNTIYF; CDR3 DNA: TGTGCCACCAGCAGAGCCGGAGAGGCGGGAGAACCTGGAAACACCATATATTTT
clone size: .; V gene: TRBV2; D gene: TRBD2; J gene: TRBJ2-5; CDR3 protein: CASGDPPSTSGVETQYF; CDR3 DNA: TGTGCCAGTGGAGATCCACCCTCGACTAGCGGGGTAGAGACCCAGTACTTC
clone size: .; V gene: TRBV6-5; D gene: .; J gene: TRBJ1-2; CDR3 protein: CASSQQGWDYGYTF; CDR3 DNA: TGTGCCAGCAGCCAACAGGGCTGGGACTATGGCTACACCTTC
clone size: .; V gene: TRBV7-2; D gene: .; J gene: TRBJ2-7; CDR3 protein: CASSLGQRSYEQYF; CDR3 DNA: TGTGCCAGCAGCTTAGGGCAGCGCTCCTACGAGCAGTACTTC
clone size: .; V gene: TRBV7-6; D gene: TRBD2; J gene: TRBJ2-7; CDR3 protein: CASSFSGSSYEQYF; CDR3 DNA: TGTGCCAGCAGCTTTAGCGGGAGCTCCTACGAGCAGTACTTC
clone size: .; V gene: TRBV27; D gene: TRBD2; J gene: TRBJ2-7; CDR3 protein: CASSLRTSGGYEQYF; CDR3 DNA: TGTGCCAGCAGCCTAAGAACTAGCGGGGGTTACGAGCAGTACTTC
clone size: .; V gene: TRBV4-3; D gene: TRBD1; J gene: TRBJ1-2; CDR3 protein: CASSQDRDSFYGYTF; CDR3 DNA: TGCGCCAGCAGCCAAGATCGGGACAGTTTCTATGGCTACACCTTC
clone size: .; V gene: TRBV5-1; D gene: .; J gene: TRBJ2-5; CDR3 protein: CASSEDSQETQYF; CDR3 DNA: TGCGCCAGCAGCGAGGACAGCCAAGAGACCCAGTACTTC
clone size: .; V gene: TRBV2; D gene: TRBD1; J gene: TRBJ2-7; CDR3 protein: CASSETYVGDRLYEQYF; CDR3 DNA: TGTGCCAGCAGTGAAACGTATGTTGGGGACAGACTTTACGAGCAGTACTTC
clone size: .; V gene: TRBV4-2; D gene: .; J gene: TRBJ2-3; CDR3 protein: CASSQDLAPDTQYF; CDR3 DNA: TGTGCCAGCAGCCAAGATTTAGCTCCAGATACGCAGTATTTT
clone size: once; V gene: TRBV6-6; D gene: .; J gene: TRBJ2-7; CDR3 protein: CASSGPSEQYF; CDR3 DNA: TGTGCCAGCAGTGGCCCTAGCGAGCAGTACTTC
clone size: .; V gene: TRBV6-6; D gene: .; J gene: TRBJ2-7; CDR3 protein: CASTLGGRGIEQYF; CDR3 DNA: TGTGCCAGCACTCTAGGGGGGCGGGGGATCGAGCAGTACTTC
clone size: .; V gene: TRBV9; D gene: .; J gene: TRBJ2-5; CDR3 protein: CASSVFGGRGETQYF; CDR3 DNA: TGTGCCAGCAGCGTATTCGGGGGTAGAGGAGAGACCCAGTACTTC
clone size: .; V gene: TRBV2; D gene: .; J gene: TRBJ1-5; CDR3 protein: CASSPGHSGGNQPQHF; CDR3 DNA: TGTGCCAGCAGTCCGGGCCACTCAGGGGGCAATCAGCCCCAGCATTTT
clone size: .; V gene: TRBV6-5; D gene: .; J gene: TRBJ2-1; CDR3 protein: CASRDRTMDEQFF; CDR3 DNA: TGTGCCAGCAGGGACAGAACAATGGATGAGCAGTTCTTC
clone size: .; V gene: TRBV2; D gene: .; J gene: TRBJ1-5; CDR3 protein: CASSEWRNQSQHF; CDR3 DNA: TGTGCCAGCAGTGAATGGAGAAATCAGTCCCAGCATTTT
clone size: .; V gene: TRBV5-4; D gene: TRBD1; J gene: TRBJ1-2; CDR3 protein: CASTIQGADGYTF; CDR3 DNA: TGTGCCAGCACTATACAGGGGGCAGATGGCTACACCTTC
clone size: few; V gene: TRBV7-9; D gene: .; J gene: TRBJ2-7; CDR3 protein: CASQGTNPYEQYF; CDR3 DNA: TGTGCCAGCCAGGGGACCAACCCCTACGAGCAGTACTTC
clone size: .; V gene: TRBV4-1; D gene: TRBD2; J gene: TRBJ2-7; CDR3 protein: CASSQGIRGGDEQYF; CDR3 DNA: TGCGCCAGCAGCCAAGGCATACGGGGGGGAGACGAGCAGTACTTC
clone size: .; V gene: TRBV4-3; D gene: .; J gene: TRBJ1-2; CDR3 protein: CASSQGKTTRGGDYGYTF; CDR3 DNA: TGCGCCAGCAGCCAAGGGAAAACAACTCGGGGGGGCGACTATGGCTACACCTTC
clone size: .; V gene: TRBV9; D gene: TRBD2; J gene: TRBJ2-2; CDR3 protein: CASSASGGNTGELFF; CDR3 DNA: TGTGCCAGCAGCGCTAGCGGGGGGAACACCGGGGAGCTGTTTTTT
clone size: .; V gene: TRBV28; D gene: .; J gene: TRBJ1-1; CDR3 protein: CASSQWNTEAFF; CDR3 DNA: TGTGCCAGCAGTCAATGGAACACTGAAGCTTTCTTT
clone size: .; V gene: TRBV10-3; D gene: .; J gene: TRBJ2-5; CDR3 protein: CAIRSEGGVTQYF; CDR3 DNA: TGTGCCATCAGGAGCGAGGGAGGAGTGACCCAGTACTTC
clone size: .; V gene: TRBV4-1; D gene: .; J gene: TRBJ1-2; CDR3 protein: CASSQRGQNYGYTF; CDR3 DNA: TGCGCCAGCAGCCAACGCGGACAAAACTATGGCTACACCTTC
clone size: .; V gene: TRBV5-6; D gene: TRBD2; J gene: TRBJ2-3; CDR3 protein: CASSLVGGRTDTQYF; CDR3 DNA: TGTGCCAGCAGCTTGGTTGGCGGGAGGACAGATACGCAGTATTTT
clone size: .; V gene: TRBV19; D gene: TRBD1; J gene: TRBJ1-5; CDR3 protein: CATGTGRQPQHF; CDR3 DNA: TGTGCCACCGGGACAGGGAGGCAGCCCCAGCATTTT
clone size: .; V gene: TRBV6-5; D gene: .; J gene: TRBJ1-4; CDR3 protein: CASSLGVSNEKLFF; CDR3 DNA: TGTGCCAGCAGTCTCGGGGTATCAAATGAAAAACTGTTTTTT
clone size: .; V gene: TRBV9; D gene: TRBD1; J gene: TRBJ2-1; CDR3 protein: CASSAGTGYNEQFF; CDR3 DNA: TGTGCCAGCAGCGCTGGGACAGGCTACAATGAGCAGTTCTTC
clone size: .; V gene: TRBV7-9; D gene: TRBD1; J gene: TRBJ2-5; CDR3 protein: CASSFPEQGARETQYF; CDR3 DNA: TGTGCCAGCAGCTTCCCGGAGCAGGGGGCTCGAGAGACCCAGTACTTC
clone size: .; V gene: TRBV19; D gene: .; J gene: TRBJ2-1; CDR3 protein: CASSQTHDRINEQFF; CDR3 DNA: TGTGCCAGTAGCCAGACTCATGACAGGATCAATGAGCAGTTCTTC
clone size: .; V gene: TRBV6-6; D gene: .; J gene: TRBJ1-1; CDR3 protein: CASSPWPGKVTEAFF; CDR3 DNA: TGTGCCAGCAGTCCCTGGCCAGGTAAGGTGACTGAAGCTTTCTTT
clone size: few; V gene: TRBV7-9; D gene: TRBD1; J gene: TRBJ1-2; CDR3 protein: CASSHPGQYGYTF; CDR3 DNA: TGTGCCAGCAGCCACCCGGGACAGTATGGCTACACCTTC
clone size: .; V gene: TRBV6-5; D gene: TRBD1; J gene: TRBJ2-7; CDR3 protein: CASRPQGASSEQYF; CDR3 DNA: TGTGCCAGCAGACCACAGGGGGCTAGTTCCGAGCAGTACTTC
clone size: .; V gene: TRBV6-1; D gene: TRBD1; J gene: TRBJ1-1; CDR3 protein: CASIKGTAEAFF; CDR3 DNA: TGTGCCAGCATCAAAGGGACAGCCGAAGCTTTCTTT
clone size: .; V gene: TRBV7-6; D gene: .; J gene: TRBJ2-5; CDR3 protein: CASSGGIVETQYF; CDR3 DNA: TGTGCCAGCAGCGGCGGGATTGTAGAGACCCAGTACTTC
clone size: .; V gene: TRBV2; D gene: .; J gene: TRBJ1-2; CDR3 protein: CALRPGDYGYTF; CDR3 DNA: TGTGCCCTTAGACCAGGGGACTATGGCTACACCTTC